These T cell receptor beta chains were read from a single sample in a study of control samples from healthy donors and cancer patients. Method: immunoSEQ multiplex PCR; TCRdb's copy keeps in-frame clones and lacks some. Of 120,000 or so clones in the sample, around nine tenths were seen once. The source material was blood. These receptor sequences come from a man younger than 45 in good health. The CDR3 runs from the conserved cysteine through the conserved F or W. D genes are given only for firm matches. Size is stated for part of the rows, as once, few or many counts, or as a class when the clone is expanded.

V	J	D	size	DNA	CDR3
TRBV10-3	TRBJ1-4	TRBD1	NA	TGTGCCATCAGTGAGTCCCCCAGGGGGCAGCGGGAAAAACTGTTTTTT	CAISESPRGQREKLFF
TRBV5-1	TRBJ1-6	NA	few	TGCGCCAGCAGCTTGGAGAAGGTTTGGGATTCACCCCTCCACTTT	CASSLEKVWDSPLHF
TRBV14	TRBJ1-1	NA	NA	TGTGCCAGCAGCCAAGTCGGTACAGGGCTGAACACTGAAGCTTTCTTT	CASSQVGTGLNTEAFF
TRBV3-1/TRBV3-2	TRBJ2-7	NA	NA	TGTGCCAGCAGCCCTGTGGGGCAGGGGCACTCCTACGAGCAGTACTTC	CASSPVGQGHSYEQYF
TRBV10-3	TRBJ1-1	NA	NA	TGTGCCATCAGTGACCTACAGGGATTCAACACTGAAGCTTTCTTT	CAISDLQGFNTEAFF
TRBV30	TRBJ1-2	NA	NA	TGTGCCTGGAGTGTCCAGGGGTATGGCTACACCTTC	CAWSVQGYGYTF
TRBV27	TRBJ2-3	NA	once	TGTGCCAGCAGTTGGAGGGCACCCAGCACAGATACGCAGTATTTT	CASSWRAPSTDTQYF
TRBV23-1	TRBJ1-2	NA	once	TGCGCCAGCACCAGACCCTATGGCTACACCTTC	CASTRPYGYTF
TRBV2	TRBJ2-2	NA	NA	TGTGCCAGCAGTGACAGCCTCGAAGTCCGCACCGGGGAGCTGTTTTTT	CASSDSLEVRTGELFF
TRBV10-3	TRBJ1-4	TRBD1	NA	TGTGCCATCAGTGAGGAGGGGGCCGTTGAAAAACTGTTTTTT	CAISEEGAVEKLFF
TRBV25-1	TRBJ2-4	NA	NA	TGTGCCAGCAGTGATGAGGGGCCGGTAGGCATTCAGTACTTC	CASSDEGPVGIQYF
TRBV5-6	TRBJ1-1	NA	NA	TGTGCCAGCAGCCCGGGCATCAACACTGAAGCTTTCTTT	CASSPGINTEAFF
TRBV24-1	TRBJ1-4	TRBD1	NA	TGTGCCACCAGTGATCCCGGGACAGGGTATGAAAAACTGTTTTTT	CATSDPGTGYEKLFF
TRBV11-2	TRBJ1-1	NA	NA	TGTGCCAGCAGTTTCGACAGGCTGAACACTGAAGCTTTCTTT	CASSFDRLNTEAFF
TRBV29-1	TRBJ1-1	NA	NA	TGCAGCGGAGGGAGAGTGAACACTGAAGCTTTCTTT	CSGGRVNTEAFF
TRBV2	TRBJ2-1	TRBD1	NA	TGTGCCAGCAGTACAGACAGGGGGGAATACAATGAGCAGTTCTTC	CASSTDRGEYNEQFF
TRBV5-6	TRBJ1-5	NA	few	TGTGCCAGCAGCTCGACAGGATCGTCGCGCAATCAGCCCCAGCATTTT	CASSSTGSSRNQPQHF
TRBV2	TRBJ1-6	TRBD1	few	TGTGCCAGCAGTCTAGGACAGGGCTATAATTCACCCCTCCACTTT	CASSLGQGYNSPLHF
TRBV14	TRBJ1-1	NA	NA	TGTGCCAGCAGCCGAGGACGGCAGAACACTGAAGCTTTCTTT	CASSRGRQNTEAFF
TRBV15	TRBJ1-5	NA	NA	TGTGCCACCAGCAGAGACACACGGGGAGATGGCAATCAGCCCCAGCATTTT	CATSRDTRGDGNQPQHF
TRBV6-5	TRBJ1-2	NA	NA	TGTGCCAGCAGTTACTTCAGACGGCTGAACTATGGCTACACCTTC	CASSYFRRLNYGYTF
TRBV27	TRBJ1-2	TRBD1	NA	TGTGCCAGCAGTCCCCGGACAGGGGGGATCTATGGCTACACCTTC	CASSPRTGGIYGYTF
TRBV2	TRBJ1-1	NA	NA	TGTGCCAGCAGGGTGGACAGCGGGTCCACTGAAGCTTTCTTT	CASRVDSGSTEAFF
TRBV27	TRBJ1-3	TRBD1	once	TGTGCCAGCAGCGACACAGGGGTGGTTTCGGGAGGAAACACCATATATTTT	CASSDTGVVSGGNTIYF
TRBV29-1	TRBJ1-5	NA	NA	TGCAGCGTTGGGACAGGCAATCAGCCCCAGCATTTT	CSVGTGNQPQHF
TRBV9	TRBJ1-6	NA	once	TGTGCCAGCAGCGTAGAATCAGGGGTTAGGGATTCACCCCTCCACTTT	CASSVESGVRDSPLHF
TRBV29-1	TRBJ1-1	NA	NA	TGCAGCGTTGGAAGGAACACTGAAGCTTTCTTT	CSVGRNTEAFF